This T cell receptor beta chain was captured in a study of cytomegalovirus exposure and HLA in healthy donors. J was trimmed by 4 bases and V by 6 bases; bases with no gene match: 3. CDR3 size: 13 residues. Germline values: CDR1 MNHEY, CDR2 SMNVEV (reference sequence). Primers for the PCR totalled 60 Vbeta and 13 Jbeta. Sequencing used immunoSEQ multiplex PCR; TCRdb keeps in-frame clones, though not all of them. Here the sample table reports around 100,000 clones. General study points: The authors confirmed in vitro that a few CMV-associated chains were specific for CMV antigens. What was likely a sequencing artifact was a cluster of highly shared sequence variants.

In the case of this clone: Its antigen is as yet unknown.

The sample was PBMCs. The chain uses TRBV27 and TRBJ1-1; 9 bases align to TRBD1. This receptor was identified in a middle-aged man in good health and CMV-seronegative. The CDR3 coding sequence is TGTGCCAGCAGCTCGGACAGGGGCACTGAAGCTTTCTTT. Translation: CASSSDRGTEAFF.